This TCR beta chain was identified in a study of T cell repertoires in cytomegalovirus infection (dated by TCRdb to between 2018 and 2021). About the investigation overall: Recently identified HLA-C-restricted CMV epitopes, whose presentation resists viral immunomodulation, were targeted by peptide stimulations together with well-studied HLA-B-restricted epitopes. Donor HLA type was relevant to the analysis, because carriage of CMV infection together with the matching HLA type was indicated by public TCR beta signatures.

Per the publication, the treatment or condition label means: in vitro stimulation with specific CMV peptide epitopes to enrich CMV-specific T cells. Via the germline V gene, CDR1 is SGHVS and CDR2 FQNEAQ. The CDR3 starts with the cysteine, ends with the phenylalanine, and has 17 residues. Only the CDR3 part of the read is kept: 51 bases, read in frame from the first base. Germline trimming: 5 bases from V, 10 bases from J; junction bases outside gene matches: 16. The listed sequencing device is Illumina HiSeq 1500. The public reads were reprocessed in TCRdb via fastp at Q25 and MiXCR, keeping in-frame beta chains. Entries are consolidated by CDR3 protein sequence, retaining the most common genes and DNA. The sample yields around 430,000 distinct CDR3 sequences; under 55% were counted once. The ten largest clones take up 40% to 50% of the sample. This clonotype was picked up a small number of times. The specificity of this receptor is unknown. No much larger clone is present one base from it, and per-base qualities are unavailable.

The full study reports these points: The ex vivo response was dominated by HLA-C-restricted CMV-specific TCR beta clonotypes, which also provided the single most frequent clonotype in two of eight donors. Cumulative frequency of public TCR beta family members discriminated carriers of CMV infection plus the relevant HLA type in this cohort and an independent approximately 360-donor cohort.

The sequenced sample was cultured PBMCs, obtained from culture after CMV antigen stimulation. The clonotype was recovered from a human donor in good health (CMV status not recorded). Some clones in this sample may be carry-over from other donors' samples. The sequence links TRBV7-8 to TRBJ2-1; 11 bases in between match TRBD2. The CDR3 protein sequence reads: CASSPGTSGPYGGEQFF. The sequence in DNA is TGTGCCAGCAGCCCGGGGACTAGCGGACCTTACGGGGGGGAGCAGTTCTTC.